These 26 T cell receptor beta chains came from one sample sequenced in a study of T cells in women clearing cervical HPV infection. Libraries were prepared by immunoSEQ multiplex PCR; TCRdb keeps only in-frame clonotypes and omits some of them. The clone table shows about 20,000 clones, with the ten largest holding approximately 5.2%. The sample taken for sequencing was blood buffy coat. The source is a woman aged 18 to 75 with a cervical HPV16 infection that either progressed to CIN3+ or cleared (not recorded which).

The CDR3: CASSIPGRGYDYTF. The covered CDR3 bases are TGTGCCAGTAGTATCCCAGGACGGGGATACGAC. V is TRBV19 and J is TRBJ1-2; D is uncertain. The read gets to within 3 residues of the CDR3 end, and the germline J gene fills in the rest. This CDR3 has 14 amino acids. Germline CDR1 and CDR2: LNHDA and SQIVND (reference sequence).

As concerns this clone: The read finishes 3 residues shy of the CDR3 end, and the germline J gene is used to complete it. The genes are TRBV20-1 and TRBJ1-4; D not certain. CDR1 and CDR2 (germline): DFQATT, SNEGSKA (reference sequence). Trimming pared 3 bases from V and 0 bases from J, leaving 11 bases between. The CDR3 loop spans 15 amino acids. The sequenced part of the CDR3 DNA is TGCAGTGCTAGTGCCGAAGGCTCAACTAATGAAAAA. Translating it yields CSASAEGSTNEK. The entire CDR3 is CSASAEGSTNEKLFF.

Comment on this clone: The missing CDR3 end, 3 residues past where the read stops, is filled in from the germline J gene. The sample has other DNA sequences that encode this CDR3 too. This sequence joins TRBV7-9 and TRBJ1-3; a possible D gene is TRBD1 (5 bases). Germline CDR1 reads SEHNR; CDR2 reads FQNEAQ (reference sequence). CDR3 size: 13 residues. V lost 2 bases, J lost 7 bases, and 9 bases lay in between. The sequenced CDR3 bases are TGTGCCAGCAGCTTAAGACAGTCGAACACC. Protein: CASSLRQSNT. The CDR3 in its entirety is CASSLRQSNTIYF.

As regards this clone: Sequencing ends 3 residues short of the CDR3 end; the germline J gene provides the rest. The chain employs TRBV20-1 and TRBJ2-2; no clear D gene. Germline V gives CDR1 DFQATT, CDR2 SNEGSKA (reference sequence). V lost 3 bases to trimming and J lost 1 base, with 6 bases between them. This CDR3 has 13 amino acids. CDR3 amino acids: CSARAENTGELFF. Partial CDR3 DNA: TGCAGTGCTAGGGCGGAGAACACCGGGGAG.

Notes on this clone: The observed sequence ends 3 residues before the CDR3 terminus, with the missing tail filled in from the germline J gene. This sequence joins TRBV28 and TRBJ2-5, with D tentatively TRBD2 (6 bases). The germline V and J ends were trimmed by 2 bases and 3 bases, with 19 bases remaining between them. The CDR3 contains 17 residues. The germline CDR1 and CDR2 sequences are MDHEN and SYDVKM. The CDR3 loop is CASSLLAPGGEEETQYF. CDR3 bases read: TGTGCCAGCAGTTTACTGGCCCCCGGAGGGGAGGAAGAGACC.

A note on this clone: The sequenced fragment ends 3 residues before the CDR3 boundary, so the rest is inferred from the germline J gene. The chain carries TRBV20-1 and TRBJ2-6; D perhaps matches TRBD1 (6 bases). V lost 3 bases, J lost 1 base, and 13 bases lay in between. This CDR3 comprises 16 residues. The germline gives CDR1 DFQATT, CDR2 SNEGSKA (reference sequence). The chain's CDR3 is CSASQGSSSGANVLTF. The DNA read from the CDR3 is TGCAGTGCTAGCCAGGGGAGTTCTTCTGGGGCCAACGTC.

About this clone: The CDR3 end is not reached by the read, which stops 3 residues before it; the germline J gene fills it in. This chain uses TRBV20-1 with TRBJ1-4; tentative D call: TRBD1 (6 bases). CDR3 size: 14 residues. Trimming cost V 1 base and J 4 bases, with 10 bases left between them. Germline V gene lookup returns CDR1 DFQATT and CDR2 SNEGSKA (reference sequence). This CDR3 is CSARARDNNEKLFF. The DNA read from the CDR3 is TGCAGTGCTAGAGCCCGGGACAATAATGAAAAA.

Regarding this clone: The read terminates 3 residues before the CDR3 end, so the remaining end is supplied by the germline J gene. The V call is TRBV20-1, the J call TRBJ2-7; tentative D call: TRBD1 (5 bases). Trimming pared 3 bases from V and 0 bases from J, leaving 9 bases between. The germline V gene encodes CDR1 DFQATT and CDR2 SNEGSKA (reference sequence). This CDR3 region has 13 residues. The part of the CDR3 DNA that was read is TGCAGTGCTAGGAGACAGAGCTCCTACGAG. The encoded protein is CSARRQSSYE. The entire CDR3 reads CSARRQSSYEQYF.

As concerns this clone: The read gets to within 3 residues of the CDR3 end, and the germline J gene fills in the rest. This sequence joins TRBV5-4 and TRBJ2-2; tentatively, D is TRBD2 (6 bases). The germline V gene has CDR1 SGHNT and CDR2 YYREEE (reference sequence). Trimming removed 8 bases at V and 0 bases at J, with 17 bases between. This CDR3 region has 16 residues. The covered CDR3 bases are TGTGCCAGTACTCCCGGGGGTAGCGCGAACACCGGGGAG. Its translation is CASTPGGSANTGE. The entire CDR3 reads CASTPGGSANTGELFF.

Comment on this clone: The read gets to within 3 residues of the CDR3 end, and the germline J gene fills in the rest. The rearrangement links TRBV6-2 or TRBV6-3 to TRBJ1-5; 7 nucleotides match TRBD1. This CDR3 has 16 residues. V dropped 6 bases and J dropped 2; count of bases not matched to a gene: 10. Germline CDR1 and CDR2: MNHEY and SVGEGT. The CDR3 loop is CASSQYRGVGNQPQHF. CDR3 DNA, as far as it was read: TGTGCCAGCAGCCAATACAGGGGCGTCGGCAATCAGCCC.

CDR3 region: CAWSVIRTGGLGYGYTF. CDR3 DNA (partial): TGTGCCTGGAGTGTTATACGGACAGGGGGCCTCGGCTATGGC. The rearrangement links TRBV30 to TRBJ1-2, with 11 positions matching TRBD1. The CDR3 goes on 3 residues after the read ends, and that part is filled in from the germline J gene. V lost 0 bases, J lost 4 bases, and 10 bases stayed unmatched. This CDR3 comprises 17 residues. The germline V gene has CDR1 GTSNPN and CDR2 SVGIG (reference sequence).

The CDR3 sequence is CASSIDGTGANEKLFF. CDR3 DNA (partial): TGTGCCAGTAGTATAGATGGGACAGGCGCTAATGAAAAA. The chain employs TRBV19 and TRBJ1-4, with 8 bases aligning to TRBD1. Read data end 3 residues before the CDR3 end; the end is taken from the germline J gene. This CDR3 has 16 residues. After removal of 0 bases from V and 3 bases from J, the junction contained 3 bases not matched to a gene. Germline V gene sequence: CDR1 LNHDA, CDR2 SQIVND (reference sequence).

The covered CDR3 bases are TGTGCCAGCAGCCCCGGAAGCGTCAATCAGCCC. Protein sequence: CASSPGSVNQP. The whole CDR3 protein reads CASSPGSVNQPQHF. The chain employs TRBV7-2 and TRBJ1-5, with D unclear. The read ends 3 residues early relative to the CDR3; the germline J gene fills the gap. V was pared by 5 bases and J by 3 bases, with 11 bases between. The germline CDR1 and CDR2 sequences are SGHTA and FQGNSA. The length of the CDR3 is 14 residues.

About this clone: The CDR3 goes on 3 residues after the read ends, and that part is filled in from the germline J gene. The chain joins TRBV29-1 to TRBJ2-2, with 8 positions matching TRBD1. The J segment lost 4 bases and the V segment lost 5 bases, leaving 9 bases of the junction unmatched. CDR1 is SQVTM and CDR2 is ANQGSEA in the germline V gene. The CDR3 consists of 15 residues. CDR3 DNA, as far as it was read: TGCAGCGTTCACCCCGGACAGGGAAGCACCGGGGAG. As protein: CSVHPGQGSTGE. The whole CDR3 region reads CSVHPGQGSTGELFF.

With respect to this clone: With the read ending 3 residues before the CDR3 end, the germline J gene is used to fill in that end. The chain links TRBV5-1 to TRBJ2-5; TRBD2 matches at 8 bases. The CDR3 runs to 13 residues. V gave up 7 bases and J gave up 0 bases; unmatched junction bases: 2. CDR1 is SGHRS, CDR2 YFSETQ, per germline. CDR3 in amino acids: CASGRGDQETQYF. The sequenced CDR3 bases are TGCGCCAGCGGGCGGGGGGACCAAGAGACC.

On this clone: The read halts 3 residues ahead of the CDR3 end, with the missing end drawn from the germline J gene. The chain couples TRBV24-1 to TRBJ2-5, with TRBD1 matching over 9 bases. Per germline, CDR1 KGHDR and CDR2 SFDVKD. V shed 3 bases, J shed 0 bases, and the junction held 10 bases outside the gene matches. This CDR3 comprises 18 residues. CDR3 DNA (partial): TGTGCCACCAGTGATCACCCGGGACAGGGCTTGTACCAAGAGACC. Protein: CATSDHPGQGLYQET. The entire CDR3 sequence reads CATSDHPGQGLYQETQYF.

By frequency, this clone is medium-sized. The read is 3 residues too short to cover the CDR3 end, so that end is filled in from the germline J gene. V gene TRBV10-3 combines with J gene TRBJ2-1, with 8 bases lining up with TRBD1. The germline gives CDR1 ENHRY, CDR2 SYGVKD. The CDR3 has 14 residues. Unmatched junction bases numbered 10, after V lost 10 bases and J lost 5 bases. The sequenced CDR3 bases are TGTGCCACCTTGGACAGGGCTTTAGACAATGAG. It codes for CATLDRALDNE. The whole CDR3 reads CATLDRALDNEQFF.

Details on this clone: A junction end diverges from the germline sequence, so it may reflect a read error. Read coverage stops 3 residues before the CDR3 terminus; the germline J gene supplies the remainder. The chain links TRBV4-2 to TRBJ1-4; 10 bases are a match to TRBD1. This CDR3 has 17 residues. Germline values: CDR1 LGHNA, CDR2 YNFKEQ. The sequenced part of the CDR3 DNA is TGCGCCAGCAGCCACGGGACAGGGGCTCCAACTAATGAAAAA. Translating gives CASSHGTGAPTNEK. The entire CDR3 reads CASSHGTGAPTNEKLFF.

About this clone itself: The CDR3 extends 3 residues past the end of the read, so its final part is completed from the germline J gene. The chain is built from TRBV20-1 and TRBJ2-5; perhaps TRBD2 as D (6 bases). This CDR3 has 14 residues. The germline V gene has CDR1 DFQATT and CDR2 SNEGSKA (reference sequence). V was shortened by 1 base and J by 4 bases, with 13 bases between the two germline ends. The DNA read from the CDR3 is TGCAGTGCTAGAGTGCTGCCGGGGGTAGAGACC. This gives the protein CSARVLPGVET. The CDR3, in full, reads CSARVLPGVETQYF.

On this clone itself: The read ends 3 residues before the CDR3 terminus; that terminus is restored from the germline J gene. The chain has TRBV20-1 and TRBJ2-1; 8 positions agree with TRBD2. This CDR3 comprises 16 residues. J lost 1 base, V lost 8 bases, and 13 bases had no gene match. CDR1 DFQATT and CDR2 SNEGSKA come from the germline V gene (reference sequence). Partial CDR3 DNA: TGCAGTTTCCCGGGACTAGGGGAGAGGTCCTACAATGAG. Its translation: CSFPGLGERSYNE. The whole CDR3 sequence reads CSFPGLGERSYNEQFF.

Worth noting for this clone: Sequencing ends 3 residues short of the CDR3 end; the germline J gene provides the rest. V and J are TRBV29-1 and TRBJ2-6, with a tentative D call TRBD1 (6 bases). The V gene's germline CDR1 is SQVTM and CDR2 ANQGSEA. Trimming shortened V by 6 bases and J by 2 bases, and 11 bases separated the two germline ends. This CDR3 has 14 residues. This chain's CDR3 is CSVATGPGANVLTF. The sequenced part of the CDR3 DNA is TGCAGCGTCGCAACAGGGCCTGGGGCCAACGTC. The complete variable domain, with remaining parts taken from reference TRBV29-1 and TRBJ2-6, reads SAVISQKPSRDICQRGTSLTIQCQVDSQVTMMFWYRQQPGQSLTLIATANQGSEATYESGFVIDKFPISRPNLTFSTLTVSNMSPEDSSIYLCSVATGPGANVLTFGAGSRLTVL.

A note on this clone: The read ends 3 residues early relative to the CDR3; the germline J gene fills the gap. Other nucleotide sequences in the sample specify the same CDR3. J is TRBJ2-2 and V is TRBV2; 7 positions agree with TRBD1. The V gene end was trimmed by 9 bases and the J gene end by 7 bases; junction bases not matched to a gene: 8. The CDR3 runs 13 residues. Germline values: CDR1 SNHLY, CDR2 FYNNEI. This CDR3 is CASIEDRIGELFF. The DNA read from the CDR3 is TGTGCCAGTATCGAGGACAGGATCGGGGAG.

Comment on this clone: Read coverage stops 3 residues before the CDR3 terminus; the germline J gene supplies the remainder. The rearrangement links TRBV18 to TRBJ1-2; TRBD1 might be the D (5 bases). Germline CDR1 is KGHSH and CDR2 is LQKENI. This CDR3 region has 15 residues. The CDR3 DNA, read in part, is TGTGCCAGCTCCCCTAGCGGGGGGAACACAGATACC. This translates into CASSPSGGNTDT. The full CDR3 sequence reads CASSPSGGNTDTYTF. Using reference TRBV18 and TRBJ1-2 for the parts outside the CDR3, the full variable domain is NAGVMQNPRHLVRRRGQEARLRCSPMKGHSHVYWYRQLPEEGLKFMVYLQKENIIDESGMPKERFSAEFPKEGPSILRIQQVVRGDSAAYFCASSPSGGNTDTYTFGSGTRLTVV.

Comment on this clone: The CDR3 extends 3 residues past the end of the read, so its final part is completed from the germline J gene. This chain joins TRBV20-1 and TRBJ2-1; a weak D match, TRBD1 (5 bases). V shed 0 bases and J shed 8 bases, with 26 bases lying between them. The CDR3 extends over 18 amino acids. Germline V lookup: CDR1 DFQATT, CDR2 SNEGSKA (reference sequence). CDR3 residues: CSARETWQGSLSSYEQFF. Partial CDR3 DNA: TGCAGTGCTAGAGAGACCTGGCAGGGTTCCCTTAGCTCCTATGAG.

The sequenced CDR3 bases are TGCGCCAGCAGCTACCGGGACAGGGGTGAGATTGAG. This sequence encodes CASSYRDRGEIE. The whole CDR3 sequence reads CASSYRDRGEIEQFF. The chain combines TRBV5-1 with TRBJ2-1; 10 nucleotides line up with TRBD1. The read halts 3 residues ahead of the CDR3 end, with the missing end drawn from the germline J gene. The ends lost 3 bases at V and 9 bases at J; junction bases unmatched: 9. Per germline, CDR1 SGHRS and CDR2 YFSETQ. This CDR3 is 15 amino acids long.

On this clone: The read terminates 3 residues ahead of where the CDR3 ends, so the germline J gene completes it. The V gene is TRBV28, the J gene TRBJ1-6; TRBD1 is a possible D gene (6 bases). The CDR3 sequence is 15 residues long. Between the trimmed V and J ends, which lost 8 bases and 7 bases, there was a span of 18 bases. Germline V gene data show CDR1 as MDHEN and CDR2 as SYDVKM. The sequenced part of the CDR3 DNA is TGTGCCAGCGGGGGTATCAGGGGAAAGAATTCACCC. Translated: CASGGIRGKNSP. The entire CDR3 is CASGGIRGKNSPLHF.